The TCR beta chain described here comes from a study of blood T cell repertoires in COVID-19. Per germline, CDR1 SGHRS and CDR2 YFSETQ. Trimming took off 0 bases at V and 0 bases at J, with 9 bases between the two ends. The CDR3 loop spans 16 amino acids. The table came from immunoSEQ multiplex PCR; TCRdb's copy has only in-frame clones and leaves some out. The table shows some 290,000 clones, with 90% occurring only once. The sequenced material came from PBMCs or T cells enriched from blood (not recorded which). V gene TRBV5-1 combines with J gene TRBJ2-2, with D unresolved. The TCR originated in a woman in her 30s who had been exposed to COVID-19. The CDR3: CASSLGGHPNTGELFF. The CDR3 nucleotides are TGCGCCAGCAGCTTGGGTGGGCACCCGAACACCGGGGAGCTGTTTTTT.